The 19 T cell receptor beta chains below were found in one sample sequenced in a study of blood T cell repertoires in COVID-19. The method was immunoSEQ multiplex PCR; TCRdb's version includes in-frame clones alone and lacks a portion of them. The table lists some 140,000 clones, 84% of them singletons. Sequenced material: PBMCs or T cells enriched from blood (not recorded which). The receptors shown here come from a man aged 40-50 years with acute COVID-19.

The chain carries TRBV28 and TRBJ2-2; 7 nucleotides agree with TRBD1. The CDR3 is 14 residues long. With 7 bases clipped from V and 6 bases from J, the junction kept 8 bases outside the gene matches. Germline assignment: CDR1 MDHEN and CDR2 SYDVKM. CDR3 sequence reads: CASKHRGVAGELFF. The CDR3 nucleotides read TGTGCCAGCAAACACAGGGGAGTTGCCGGGGAGCTGTTTTTT.

This sequence joins TRBV5-1 and TRBJ2-1, with 9 bases aligning to TRBD2. Germline V gene data show CDR1 as SGHRS and CDR2 as YFSETQ. J lost 0 bases, V lost 1 base, and 11 bases had no gene match. The CDR3 has 19 amino acids. CDR3 protein: CASSLIPAGGHSSYNEQFF. CDR3 sequence (DNA): TGCGCCAGCAGCTTGATTCCAGCGGGGGGCCACAGCTCCTACAATGAGCAGTTCTTC.

This clone was recorded a few times. This chain joins TRBV11-2 and TRBJ2-3; no reliable D call. CDR1 SGHAT and CDR2 FQNNGV come from the germline V gene. V lost 0 bases and J 10 bases, leaving 8 bases between the germline ends. This CDR3 has 12 residues. In DNA, the CDR3 is TGTGCCAGCAGCTTAGACCTAGAGCCGCAGTATTTT. The encoded protein is CASSLDLEPQYF.

This sequence joins TRBV9 and TRBJ1-2; D not resolved. Trimming cost V 3 bases and J 8 bases, with 8 bases left between them. Germline CDR1 SGDLS, CDR2 YYNGEE. The CDR3 is made up of 11 amino acids. The CDR3 spells CASSDPRGYTF. CDR3 DNA sequence: TGTGCCAGCAGCGACCCTAGGGGCTACACCTTC.

The chain has TRBV21-1 and TRBJ1-2. TRBV21-1 is labeled a pseudogene. This CDR3 spans 16 amino acids. CDR3 region: CASSAPGRSSNYGYTF. In nucleotides, the CDR3 is TGTGCCAGCAGCGCCCCCGGAAGGAGTTCTAACTATGGCTACACCTTC.

The rearrangement uses TRBV27 and TRBJ2-5; 12 bases match TRBD2. V shed 5 bases, J shed 5 bases, and the junction held 9 bases outside the gene matches. Germline lookup yields CDR1 MNHEY and CDR2 SMNVEV (reference sequence). This CDR3 is 16 amino acids long. This CDR3 is CASSPRTSGIGETQYF. In nucleotides, the CDR3 is TGTGCCAGCAGTCCGCGGACTAGCGGGATTGGTGAGACCCAGTACTTC.

Of note for this clone: Germline and junction disagree at one end, which may indicate a read error. The chain joins TRBV6-6 to TRBJ2-1, with 7 positions matching TRBD2. From germline, CDR1 is MNHNY and CDR2 SVGAGI (reference sequence). The CDR3 length is 14 residues. The CDR3 bases are TGTGCCAGCAGTGACTCGGGGGAGGGGAGGGAGCAGTTCTTC. Amino acids: CASSDSGEGREQFF.

Only one count was recorded for this clone. This chain uses TRBV2 with TRBJ1-5; D may be TRBD1 (6 bases). V lost 7 bases, J lost 5 bases, and 12 bases lay in between. The V gene's germline CDR1 is SNHLY and CDR2 FYNNEI. The CDR3 covers 13 residues. CDR3 in DNA: TGTGCCAGCAAACAGGGATTGTATCAGCCCCAGCATTTT. Translating it yields CASKQGLYQPQHF.

As concerns this clone: The sample holds other DNA sequences that translate to the same CDR3. The V call is TRBV5-1, the J call TRBJ2-3, with 9 bases that match TRBD2. V gave up 7 bases and J gave up 4 bases; unmatched junction bases: 7. CDR1 is SGHRS and CDR2 is YFSETQ in the germline V gene. The CDR3 sequence is 14 residues long. The CDR3 sequence is CASGRGGGADTQYF. Here the CDR3 DNA reads TGCGCCAGCGGGCGAGGCGGGGGGGCAGATACGCAGTATTTT.

The V and J genes are TRBV4-3 and TRBJ1-1, with D tentatively TRBD1 (5 bases). Per germline, CDR1 LGHNA and CDR2 YSLEER. Deletions cut 2 bases from V and 1 base from J, with 8 bases between. This CDR3 is 14 amino acids long. DNA for the CDR3: TGCGCCAGCAGCCAACGCAGGGAGAACACTGAAGCTTTCTTT. Its translation is CASSQRRENTEAFF.

The rearrangement uses TRBV3-1 (or the pseudogene TRBV3-2) and TRBJ2-3; 9 positions match TRBD2. The CDR3 covers 16 residues. CDR1 is LGHDT and CDR2 is YNNKEL in the germline V gene (reference sequence). The ends lost 4 bases at V and 4 bases at J; junction bases unmatched: 9. In DNA form, the CDR3 reads TGTGCCAGCAGCCCCAAGGTAGCGGGAGCTGCAGATACGCAGTATTTT. It is translated as CASSPKVAGAADTQYF.

V is TRBV7-2 and J is TRBJ1-6, with TRBD1 matching 7 bases. Trimming cost V 1 base and J 6 bases; bases outside gene matches: 9. Germline V gene lookup returns CDR1 SGHTA and CDR2 FQGNSA. CDR3 size: 17 residues. As DNA, the CDR3 is TGTGCCAGCAGCTTAGACCATGGACAGGTCATTAATTCACCCCTCCACTTT. Its translation is CASSLDHGQVINSPLHF.

The gene calls are TRBV27 and TRBJ1-3; D not certain. The CDR3 has 15 residues. Germline values: CDR1 MNHEY, CDR2 SMNVEV (reference sequence). V lost 5 bases, J lost 1 base, and 12 bases lay in between. This chain's CDR3 is CASSPRQKSGNTIYF. CDR3 nucleotides: TGTGCCAGCAGTCCACGACAAAAATCTGGAAACACCATATATTTT.

The chain couples TRBV5-4 to TRBJ2-2; perhaps TRBD1 as D (6 bases). The ends were cut back, 0 bases at V and 2 bases at J, with 11 bases in the middle. Germline V gene lookup returns CDR1 SGHNT and CDR2 YYREEE (reference sequence). CDR3 length: 16 residues. The CDR3 sequence is CASSLGQGKNTGELFF. In DNA form, the CDR3 reads TGTGCCAGCAGCTTGGGCCAGGGGAAAAACACCGGGGAGCTGTTTTTT.

The rearrangement links TRBV23-1 to TRBJ1-1; possible D gene TRBD1, 5 bases. TRBV23-1 belongs to the ORF category, with a function that is uncertain. Deletions cut 0 bases from V and 6 bases from J, with 14 bases between. The CDR3 totals 15 residues. CDR3 loop: CASSQSVGGMAEAFF. Here the CDR3 DNA reads TGCGCCAGCAGTCAATCGGTCGGGGGGATGGCTGAAGCTTTCTTT.

The rearrangement links TRBV10-3 to TRBJ1-3, with D tentatively TRBD1 (6 bases). Germline CDR1 ENHRY, CDR2 SYGVKD. Trimming stripped 6 bases from V and 2 bases from J, with 20 bases between. The CDR3 has 17 amino acids. The CDR3 region has the DNA TGTGCCATCAGAAAATTTCAACAGGGAACTGCTGGAAACACCATATATTTT. Its protein is CAIRKFQQGTAGNTIYF.

The chain recombines TRBV4-3 with TRBJ1-3; 7 nucleotides line up with TRBD1. This CDR3 comprises 14 residues. From germline, CDR1 is LGHNA and CDR2 YSLEER. With V trimmed by 4 bases and J by 4 bases, 4 bases remained unmatched. CDR3 in amino acids: CASSPDRAGNTIYF. CDR3 nucleotides: TGCGCCAGCAGCCCCGACAGGGCCGGAAACACCATATATTTT.

The chain recombines TRBV10-3 with TRBJ1-1, with D perhaps matching TRBD1 (5 bases). The ends were cut back, 3 bases at V and 2 bases at J, with 13 bases in the middle. The germline V gene encodes CDR1 ENHRY and CDR2 SYGVKD. The CDR3 has 15 amino acids. CDR3 in amino acids: CAISDRQSFNTEAFF. DNA of the CDR3: TGTGCCATCAGTGACCGACAGTCTTTCAACACTGAAGCTTTCTTT.

This clone was observed at least ten times. This chain joins TRBV6-2 or TRBV6-3 and TRBJ1-5; D is perhaps TRBD1 (6 bases). CDR3 size: 14 residues. Trimming stripped 2 bases from V and 6 bases from J, with 11 bases between. Germline values: CDR1 MNHEY, CDR2 SVGEGT. The chain's CDR3 is CASSYVQGTQPQHF. As DNA, the CDR3 is TGTGCCAGCAGTTACGTCCAGGGGACTCAGCCCCAGCATTTT.